This T cell receptor beta chain was identified in a study of blood T cell repertoires in COVID-19. Only in-frame clones appear in the TCRdb table, and some are missing; sequencing was by immunoSEQ multiplex PCR. The top ten clones hold around 12% of a sample with 150,000 to 200,000 clones, more than 80% of them seen once. The cohort comprised adults aged 18 to 89 years residing in 20 to 25 US areas. Cohort allocation depended upon clinical history that participants reported. Before being deemed recovered, Cohort 3 donors had two negative PCRs, clearance, or symptom resolution. The CDR3 is 16 residues long. The germline V gene encodes CDR1 MNHEY and CDR2 SMNVEV (reference sequence). After removal of 2 bases from V and 0 bases from J, the junction contained 2 bases not matched to a gene.

This TCR came from a man aged 50-59 years who had recovered from COVID-19. The V and J genes are TRBV27 and TRBJ2-3; TRBD2 agrees at 10 bases. Specimen: PBMCs or T cells enriched from blood (not recorded which). Here the CDR3 reads CASSLLAGASTDTQYF. The CDR3 DNA reads as TGTGCCAGCAGTTTACTAGCGGGGGCTAGCACAGATACGCAGTATTTT.